The 27 T cell receptor beta chains below come from one sample, sequenced in a study of blood T cell repertoires in COVID-19. Generated by immunoSEQ multiplex PCR, the TCRdb table keeps only in-frame clones and is missing some. The repertoire holds approximately 59,000 clones, with about 85% as singletons. Source material: peripheral blood. The receptors originated from a woman older than 75 with acute or convalescent COVID-19.

The rearrangement links TRBV5-1 to TRBJ2-5, with D unresolved. Germline-derived CDR1 and CDR2 are SGHRS and YFSETQ. This CDR3 has 13 residues. Trimming removed 2 bases from V and 3 bases from J, with 8 bases in between. CDR3 loop: CASSFWQKETQYF. The CDR3 DNA is TGCGCCAGCAGCTTCTGGCAGAAAGAGACCCAGTACTTC.

The chain combines TRBV6-4 with TRBJ2-7, with D hard to call. Trimming stripped 4 bases from V and 3 bases from J, with 7 bases between. The CDR3 contains 12 residues. Germline V lookup: CDR1 MRHNA, CDR2 SNTAGT. CDR3 nucleotide sequence: TGTGCCAGCAGTGTAAATTTCTACGAGCAGTACTTC. Translation: CASSVNFYEQYF.

V usage is TRBV3-1 (or the pseudogene TRBV3-2) and J usage is TRBJ2-1; D unclear. The CDR3 extends over 13 amino acids. Germline-derived CDR1 and CDR2 are LGHDT and YNNKEL (reference sequence). V dropped 3 bases and J dropped 6 bases, with 9 bases sitting between them. The CDR3 region is CASSQADTNEQFF. The CDR3 nucleotides read TGTGCCAGCAGCCAGGCCGACACCAATGAGCAGTTCTTC.

V is TRBV5-6 and J is TRBJ1-3; unclear D gene. Germline lookup yields CDR1 SGHDT and CDR2 YYEEEE. The ends were cut back, 4 bases at V and 2 bases at J, with 16 bases in the middle. The CDR3 is made up of 16 amino acids. CDR3 sequence: CASSLRTARPGNTIYF. For the CDR3, the DNA is TGTGCCAGCAGCCTTCGTACGGCGAGGCCTGGAAACACCATATATTTT.

The chain links TRBV19 to TRBJ2-3; a weak D match, TRBD1 (6 bases). Germline loops: CDR1 LNHDA, CDR2 SQIVND (reference sequence). Trimming cost V 8 bases and J 5 bases, with 14 bases left between them. The CDR3 runs to 13 residues. CDR3 loop: CASQGGSRDTQYF. The CDR3 DNA reads as TGTGCCAGTCAAGGGGGTTCGAGAGATACGCAGTATTTT.

This chain joins TRBV6-2 or TRBV6-3 and TRBJ2-5, with D perhaps TRBD2 (6 bases). This CDR3 is 15 amino acids long. V dropped 2 bases and J dropped 7 bases, with 17 bases sitting between them. Germline V gene lookup returns CDR1 MNHEY and CDR2 SVGEGT. The CDR3 loop is CASSYVGLASGTQYF. The CDR3 bases are TGTGCCAGCAGTTACGTGGGACTGGCCTCGGGGACCCAGTACTTC.

This sequence joins TRBV13 and TRBJ2-7; 7 nucleotides agree with TRBD1. CDR1 and CDR2 from the germline V gene are PRHDT and FYEKMQ (reference sequence). The CDR3 runs 12 residues. The ends lost 5 bases at V and 12 bases at J; junction bases unmatched: 10. CDR3 protein: CASSKDRVSVYF. The CDR3 DNA reads TGTGCCAGCAGCAAAGACAGGGTGAGTGTGTACTTC.

The V gene is TRBV2, the J gene TRBJ1-5; 7 bases map to TRBD1. The CDR3 has 15 residues. V lost 6 bases to trimming and J lost 7 bases; unmatched junction nucleotides: 12. Germline V gene lookup returns CDR1 SNHLY and CDR2 FYNNEI. DNA of the CDR3: TGTGCCAGCAGCCCCTGGGGGGACAGTAAACAGCCCCAGCATTTT. This sequence encodes CASSPWGDSKQPQHF.

This clone occurred a few times. The chain couples TRBV4-3 to TRBJ2-1; D is perhaps TRBD1 (5 bases). Trimming removed 0 bases at V and 6 bases at J, with 12 bases between. The CDR3 is made up of 15 amino acids. CDR1 is LGHNA and CDR2 is YSLEER in the germline V gene. For the CDR3, the DNA is TGCGCCAGCAGCCAAGATGGTAACAGGCTCAATGAGCAGTTCTTC. This sequence encodes CASSQDGNRLNEQFF.

V is TRBV7-2 and J is TRBJ2-2; D call uncertain. Germline V gene sequence: CDR1 SGHTA, CDR2 FQGNSA. With 4 bases removed from V and 2 bases from J, the gap between germline ends came to 14 bases. The CDR3 covers 16 residues. The CDR3 sequence is CASSSRYPSNTGELFF. CDR3 nucleotide sequence: TGTGCCAGCAGCTCACGATACCCGAGTAACACCGGGGAGCTGTTTTTT.

J is TRBJ1-2 and V is TRBV29-1, with D perhaps TRBD1 (6 bases). The V end lost 3 bases, the J end lost 7 bases, and 12 bases lay between the germline ends. The germline V gene encodes CDR1 SQVTM and CDR2 ANQGSEA. This CDR3 is built from 12 residues. The CDR3 DNA follows: TGCAGCGTTGAGGGAGGGGGAGTTGGCTACACCTTC. Encoded protein: CSVEGGGVGYTF.

The chain has TRBV5-4 and TRBJ2-1, with 13 bases lining up with TRBD2. CDR3 length equals 16 residues. V lost 4 bases and J lost 7; bases outside the gene matches: 8. Germline V gene sequence: CDR1 SGHNT, CDR2 YYREEE (reference sequence). The CDR3 spells CASSPGTSGAGNEQFF. The CDR3 DNA is TGTGCCAGCAGCCCCGGGACTAGCGGGGCTGGGAATGAGCAGTTCTTC.

This rearrangement joins TRBV4-1 to TRBJ2-5; 10 bases fit TRBD2. Germline-derived CDR1 and CDR2 are MGHRA and YSYEKL. CDR3 length equals 15 residues. Unmatched junction bases numbered 4, after V lost 5 bases and J lost 1 base. This chain's CDR3 is CASSERLAGQETQYF. The CDR3 DNA reads TGCGCCAGCAGCGAAAGACTAGCGGGCCAAGAGACCCAGTACTTC.

V and J are TRBV23-1 and TRBJ1-4, with D unresolved. TRBV23-1 is known as an ORF, though its function is uncertain. The CDR3 loop spans 14 amino acids. Trimming pared 8 bases from V and 2 bases from J, leaving 12 bases between. CDR3 in amino acids: CASPPARTNEKLFF. CDR3 in DNA: TGCGCCAGCCCCCCCGCCAGGACTAATGAAAAACTGTTTTTT.

The V gene is TRBV18, the J gene TRBJ2-7, with TRBD1 identical over 10 bases. J lost 3 bases, V lost 5 bases, and 4 bases had no gene match. The length of the CDR3 is 14 residues. CDR1 is KGHSH and CDR2 is LQKENI in the germline V gene. CDR3 DNA sequence: TGTGCCAGCTCAGTAGGGACAGGGGACTACGAGCAGTACTTC. Residues: CASSVGTGDYEQYF.

This clone was recorded a few times. The J gene is TRBJ1-5, the V gene TRBV13; D perhaps matches TRBD1 (5 bases). The CDR3 covers 13 residues. Germline-derived CDR1 and CDR2 are PRHDT and FYEKMQ (reference sequence). Deletions cut 5 bases from V and 5 bases from J, with 10 bases between. CDR3 in DNA: TGTGCCAGCAGCACGGCGGGGGATCAGCCCCAGCATTTT. Its protein is CASSTAGDQPQHF.

The chain recombines TRBV5-1 with TRBJ2-7; no clear D. The V and J ends lost 2 bases and 7 bases respectively, with 13 bases between them. The CDR3 has 13 amino acids. Germline V gives CDR1 SGHRS, CDR2 YFSETQ. The CDR3 DNA sequence: TGCGCCAGCAGCTTTCTAGGTGTCTGGGAGCAGTACTTC. It translates to CASSFLGVWEQYF. The variable domain in full, with the rest retrieved from reference TRBV5-1 and TRBJ2-7, is KAGVTQTPRYLIKTRGQQVTLSCSPISGHRSVSWYQQTPGQGLQFLFEYFSETQRNKGNFPGRFSGRQFSNSRSEMNVSTLELGDSALYLCASSFLGVWEQYFGPGTRLTVT.

The CDR3 coding sequence is TGTGCCAGCTCCTGGACAGGGACTAATGAAAAACTGTTTTTT. It specifies CASSWTGTNEKLFF. The V gene is TRBV18, the J gene TRBJ1-4; 8 bases are shared with TRBD1. The J segment lost 2 bases and the V segment lost 6 bases, leaving 2 bases of the junction unmatched. This CDR3 is 14 amino acids long. Germline V gene data show CDR1 as KGHSH and CDR2 as LQKENI.

The CDR3 reads CASSQMTGDTEAFF. DNA for the CDR3: TGCGCCAGCAGCCAGATGACGGGAGACACTGAAGCTTTCTTT. The J gene is TRBJ1-1, the V gene TRBV4-1, with D hard to call. Germline lookup yields CDR1 MGHRA and CDR2 YSYEKL. The CDR3 totals 14 residues. V was trimmed by 3 bases and J by 3 bases, leaving 11 bases between them.

The rearrangement uses TRBV18 and TRBJ2-7; no clear D. Trimming left V 6 bases short and J 5 bases short, with 11 bases between. This CDR3 region has 12 residues. Germline CDR1 KGHSH, CDR2 LQKENI. Here the CDR3 DNA reads TGTGCCAGCTCCCACCAGGTAAACGAGCAGTACTTC. Its protein product is CASSHQVNEQYF. The whole variable domain, filled in from reference TRBV18 and TRBJ2-7, reads NAGVMQNPRHLVRRRGQEARLRCSPMKGHSHVYWYRQLPEEGLKFMVYLQKENIIDESGMPKERFSAEFPKEGPSILRIQQVVRGDSAAYFCASSHQVNEQYFGPGTRLTVT.

The J gene is TRBJ1-6, the V gene TRBV10-3, with D perhaps matching TRBD1 (6 bases). CDR3 length: 14 amino acids. The germline V gene has CDR1 ENHRY and CDR2 SYGVKD. V was pared by 11 bases and J by 0 bases, with 11 bases between. The CDR3 bases are TGTGCCGCCAGGGGAAGCTCCTATAATTCACCCCTCCACTTT. Translating gives CAARGSSYNSPLHF.

This clone was detected only a few times. The V gene is TRBV30, the J gene TRBJ2-7; D not certain. Trimming shortened V by 0 bases and J by 9 bases, and 15 bases separated the two germline ends. The CDR3 is 13 amino acids. Germline V lookup: CDR1 GTSNPN, CDR2 SVGIG (reference sequence). The CDR3 region has the DNA TGTGCCTGGAGTGTTGGTTCTTCCGCAGTGCAGTACTTC. This codes for CAWSVGSSAVQYF.

The V and J genes are TRBV19 and TRBJ2-5; TRBD1 aligns across 7 bases. CDR1 is LNHDA and CDR2 is SQIVND in the germline V gene (reference sequence). Germline trimming cut 6 bases from V and 5 bases from J; bases unmatched to any gene: 12. This CDR3 comprises 15 residues. The DNA for the CDR3 is TGTGCCAGTAGCCCAGAACTACAGGGGACGGAGACCCAGTACTTC. Its translation: CASSPELQGTETQYF.

The chain carries TRBV29-1 and TRBJ1-4; possibly TRBD1 for D (5 bases). This CDR3 is 12 amino acids long. Germline lookup yields CDR1 SQVTM and CDR2 ANQGSEA. Between the trimmed V and J ends, which lost 6 bases and 8 bases, there was a span of 13 bases. The CDR3 DNA reads TGCAGCGTGACTCAGGGTTCGGAAAAACTGTTTTTT. Amino acid sequence: CSVTQGSEKLFF.

The chain is built from TRBV18 and TRBJ1-5; a possible D gene is TRBD1 (6 bases). The CDR3 runs 17 residues. Germline V gives CDR1 KGHSH, CDR2 LQKENI. Deletions cut 3 bases from V and 0 bases from J, with 15 bases between. Here the CDR3 DNA reads TGTGCCAGCTCACCTTACCGGGACATGATTAGCAATCAGCCCCAGCATTTT. Its translation is CASSPYRDMISNQPQHF. The variable domain in full, completed from reference TRBV18 and TRBJ1-5, reads NAGVMQNPRHLVRRRGQEARLRCSPMKGHSHVYWYRQLPEEGLKFMVYLQKENIIDESGMPKERFSAEFPKEGPSILRIQQVVRGDSAAYFCASSPYRDMISNQPQHFGDGTRLSIL.

This clone was counted a few times. This rearrangement joins TRBV10-3 to TRBJ1-2; 7 bases align to TRBD1. The CDR3 is made up of 15 amino acids. Germline trimming cut 2 bases from V and 4 bases from J; bases unmatched to any gene: 7. Germline CDR1 is ENHRY and CDR2 is SYGVKD. CDR3 DNA sequence: TGTGCCATCAGTGAGAGATTGACAGGGAGCTATGGCTACACCTTC. Translating it yields CAISERLTGSYGYTF.

The V gene is TRBV3-1 (or the pseudogene TRBV3-2), the J gene TRBJ2-2; the match to TRBD2 covers 11 bases. The CDR3 contains 18 residues. Per the germline V gene, CDR1 is LGHDT and CDR2 is YNNKEL (reference sequence). Trimming at V came to 2 bases and at J to 2 bases, leaving 7 bases not matched to a gene. CDR3 in amino acids: CASSQRAGTSGNTGELFF. The CDR3 coding sequence is TGTGCCAGCAGCCAACGGGCCGGGACTAGCGGCAACACCGGGGAGCTGTTTTTT.